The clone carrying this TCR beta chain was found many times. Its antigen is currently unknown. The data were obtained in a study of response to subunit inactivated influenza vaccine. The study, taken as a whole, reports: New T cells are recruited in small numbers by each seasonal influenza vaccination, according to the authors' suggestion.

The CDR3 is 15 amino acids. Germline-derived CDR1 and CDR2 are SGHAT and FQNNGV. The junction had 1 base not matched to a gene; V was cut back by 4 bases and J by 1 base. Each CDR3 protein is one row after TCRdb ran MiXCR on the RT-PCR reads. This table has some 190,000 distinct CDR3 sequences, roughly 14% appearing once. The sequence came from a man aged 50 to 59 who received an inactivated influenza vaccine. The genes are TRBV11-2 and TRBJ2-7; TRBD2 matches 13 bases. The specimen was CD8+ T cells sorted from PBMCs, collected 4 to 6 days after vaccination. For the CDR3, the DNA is TGTGCCAGCAGCTGGGGACTAGCGGGATCCTACGAGCAGTACTTC. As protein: CASSWGLAGSYEQYF.